This is a list of T cell receptor beta chains from one sample in a study of blood T cell repertoires in COVID-19. Data came from immunoSEQ multiplex PCR; TCRdb stores just in-frame clones and leaves some out. The sample shows about 390,000 clones, 87% of them seen only once. Sequenced: peripheral blood. These receptors all stem from an older woman with COVID-19, enrolled during active disease. Both conserved end residues are part of each CDR3. D genes are given only for firm matches. Not every row has a clone size; where given, it reads once, few, many or a size class.

TRBV7-7	NA	TRBJ2-3	TRBD1	CASSPTGGTDTQYF	TGTGCTAGCAGCCCGACAGGGGGAACAGATACGCAGTATTTT
TRBV9	NA	TRBJ2-3	TRBD1	CASSVDRGVTQYF	TGTGCCAGCAGCGTAGACAGGGGGGTCACGCAGTATTTT
TRBV7-6	NA	TRBJ1-1	NA	CASSWTLGDTEAFF	TGTGCCAGCAGCTGGACTCTGGGTGACACTGAAGCTTTCTTT
TRBV3-1/TRBV3-2	NA	TRBJ2-2	TRBD1	CASRRTGNTGELFF	TGTGCCAGCAGGCGGACAGGGAACACCGGGGAGCTGTTTTTT
TRBV7-2	once	TRBJ1-3	NA	CASSIMTGNTIYF	TGTGCCAGCAGCATCATGACAGGAAACACCATATATTTT
TRBV2	NA	TRBJ2-1	TRBD1	CASSFTGARHNEQFF	TGTGCCAGCAGTTTTACAGGGGCCAGACACAATGAGCAGTTCTTC
TRBV7-3	NA	TRBJ2-5	NA	CASITQISGDGTQYF	TGTGCCAGCATTACTCAAATTTCAGGGGACGGGACCCAGTACTTC
TRBV29-1	NA	TRBJ2-5	NA	CSVDPSAETQYF	TGCAGCGTTGATCCCAGCGCAGAGACCCAGTACTTC
TRBV6-5	NA	TRBJ2-5	TRBD2	CASSYSRLAGETQYF	TGTGCCAGCAGTTACTCGCGACTAGCGGGGGAGACCCAGTACTTC
TRBV5-1	NA	TRBJ1-1	NA	CASSAERGHEAFF	TGCGCCAGCAGCGCAGAGAGGGGACATGAAGCTTTCTTT
TRBV29-1	NA	TRBJ2-2	TRBD2	CSVGAGTHTGELFF	TGCAGCGTTGGAGCGGGGACCCACACCGGGGAGCTGTTTTTT
TRBV3-1/TRBV3-2	NA	TRBJ1-1	NA	CASSRHSQDTEAFF	TGTGCCAGCAGCCGACACTCTCAGGACACTGAAGCTTTCTTT
TRBV7-2	once	TRBJ2-1	TRBD2	CASSLAGDSREQFF	TGTGCCAGCAGCTTGGCGGGGGATTCGCGGGAGCAGTTCTTC
TRBV3-1/TRBV3-2	once	TRBJ1-2	NA	CASSQAGKPGGYTF	TGTGCCAGCAGCCAAGCAGGGAAACCTGGGGGCTACACCTTC
TRBV3-1/TRBV3-2	NA	TRBJ1-4	NA	CASSQEVGAGFREKLFF	TGTGCCAGCAGCCAAGAGGTGGGGGCTGGGTTCCGGGAAAAACTGTTTTTT
TRBV28	NA	TRBJ1-4	TRBD1	CASRTGGWEKLFF	TGTGCCAGTCGGACAGGAGGTTGGGAAAAACTGTTTTTT
TRBV28	NA	TRBJ1-2	TRBD1	CASGRTGTNYGYTF	TGTGCCAGCGGCCGGACAGGGACTAACTATGGCTACACCTTC
TRBV6-5	NA	TRBJ2-1	NA	CASFPGNEQFF	TGTGCCAGCTTTCCCGGCAATGAGCAGTTCTTC
TRBV11-2	NA	TRBJ1-4	NA	CASSLHPQGTVEKLFF	TGTGCCAGCAGCCTACACCCACAGGGTACGGTTGAAAAACTGTTTTTT
TRBV7-2	NA	TRBJ2-3	TRBD2	CASSSGLVPQYF	TGTGCCAGCAGTTCGGGACTAGTTCCGCAGTATTTT
TRBV5-5	NA	TRBJ1-5	TRBD1	CASSPSPRRGHQPQHF	TGTGCCAGCAGCCCCTCCCCCCGCAGGGGGCATCAGCCCCAGCATTTT
TRBV5-1	once	TRBJ2-1	NA	CASSWYRERNEQFF	TGCGCCAGCAGCTGGTACAGGGAGCGAAATGAGCAGTTCTTC
TRBV6-5	NA	TRBJ2-5	TRBD1	CASSYSNQGARETQYF	TGTGCCAGCAGTTACTCGAACCAGGGGGCACGTGAGACCCAGTACTTC
TRBV5-8	NA	TRBJ2-6	NA	CASSRGDGANVLTF	TGTGCCAGCAGCCGTGGAGATGGGGCCAACGTCCTGACTTTC
TRBV5-4	NA	TRBJ1-3	NA	CASSLGGSSGNTIYF	TGTGCCAGCAGCTTGGGAGGGAGCTCTGGAAACACCATATATTTT
TRBV18	NA	TRBJ1-3	NA	CASSTGGAYSGNTIYF	TGTGCCAGCTCAACGGGAGGGGCGTACTCTGGAAACACCATATATTTT